The 16 T cell receptor beta chains reported below all come from one sample, sequenced in a study of Graves' ophthalmopathy and Graves' hyperthyroidism. The sequenced template was RNA, covering the TCR beta CDR3 region. RT-PCR with HTBI primers came first, then second-round multiplex PCR. TCRdb re-called the multiplex PCR reads through MiXCR, storing one row per CDR3 protein. This repertoire shows around 1.1 million distinct CDR3 sequences, roughly two fifths found once; its top ten account for over 8.5%. The sequencing sample was made of peripheral blood or thyroid tissue (not recorded which). The receptors here all came from an adult man with Graves' hyperthyroidism.

This clonotype was picked up many times. The chain has TRBV20-1 and TRBJ1-1; D may be TRBD1 (5 bases). CDR1 is DFQATT, CDR2 SNEGSKA, per germline (reference sequence). V was clipped by 1 base and J by 1 base, with 10 bases between them. The CDR3 is made up of 14 amino acids. The CDR3 protein is CSARAGAPNTEAFF. The CDR3 DNA follows: TGCAGTGCTAGAGCCGGGGCGCCGAACACTGAAGCTTTCTTT.

The chain employs TRBV11-2 and TRBJ2-2; D gene uncertain. V was cut by 3 bases and J by 7 bases, with 18 bases left in between. Germline V CDR1 and CDR2: SGHAT, FQNNGV. The CDR3 totals 16 residues. CDR3 residues: CASSLVGYHRGGELFF. Here the CDR3 DNA reads TGTGCCAGCAGCTTGGTGGGCTATCATAGAGGCGGGGAGCTGTTTTTT.

This clonotype was detected only a few times. V gene TRBV3-1 combines with J gene TRBJ2-7; unclear D gene. Trimming took off 3 bases at V and 0 bases at J, with 3 bases between the two ends. This CDR3 contains 12 residues. From germline, CDR1 is LGHDT and CDR2 YNNKEL (reference sequence). CDR3 DNA: TGTGCCAGCAGCCAGTTCTCCTACGAGCAGTACTTC. Encoded protein: CASSQFSYEQYF.

Comments on this clonotype: Being one base from a much bigger clone, this may be a read error. The J gene is TRBJ2-7, the V gene TRBV11-2; possible D gene TRBD1, 6 bases. The CDR3 contains 15 residues. Germline V gives CDR1 SGHAT, CDR2 FQNNGV. The DNA for the CDR3 is TGTGCCAACAGCCGACACCTCACCTCAATACAGGGACCGTACTTC. Translation gives CANSRHLTSIQGPYF.

In this sample, this clonotype turned up many times. The chain employs TRBV12-3 or TRBV12-4 and TRBJ1-2; TRBD1 is a possible D gene (5 bases). V lost 3 bases and J 8 bases, leaving 10 bases between the germline ends. CDR3 length equals 12 residues. Written as DNA, the CDR3 is TGTGCCAGCAGTTTGACGAGGGGCGGCTACACCTTC. Encoded protein: CASSLTRGGYTF.

This clonotype was observed a handful of times. The J gene is TRBJ2-5, the V gene TRBV7-9, with a weak D call TRBD1 (6 bases). CDR3 length equals 14 residues. Germline CDR1 is SEHNR and CDR2 is FQNEAQ (reference sequence). Trimming removed 5 bases from V and 7 bases from J, with 17 bases in between. The CDR3 DNA follows: TGTGCCAGCAGCCCCAGACAGGCTGGCGGGACCCAGTACTTC. Translation: CASSPRQAGGTQYF.

In its sample, this clonotype was seen many times. The V and J genes are TRBV6-6 and TRBJ1-1; possibly TRBD1 for D (5 bases). The CDR3 runs 14 residues. Germline CDR1 is MNHNY and CDR2 is SVGAGI (reference sequence). The V end lost 0 bases, the J end lost 4 bases, and 9 bases lay between the germline ends. The CDR3 nucleotides are TGTGCCAGCAGTTACTCGCAGGGATCCACTGAAGCTTTCTTT. Translation gives CASSYSQGSTEAFF.

The rearrangement links TRBV9 to TRBJ2-7; D gene ambiguous. Deletions cut 5 bases from V and 7 bases from J, with 7 bases between. Germline V CDR1 and CDR2: SGDLS, YYNGEE. This CDR3 comprises 10 residues. The DNA for the CDR3 is TGTGCCAGCAGTTGGGGTGAGCAGTACTTC. This translates into CASSWGEQYF.

Turning to this clonotype: A junction end diverges from the germline sequence, so it may reflect a read error. Here the CDR3 reads CASSLYQGGSYEQYF. As DNA, the CDR3 is TGTGCCAGCAGTTTATATCAGGGGGGATCCTACGAGCAGTACTTC. V and J are TRBV10-3 and TRBJ2-7; tentative D call: TRBD1 (7 bases). CDR3 length: 15 residues. Germline loops: CDR1 ENHRY, CDR2 SYGVKD.

Concerning this clonotype: The junction shows a germline mismatch at one end, possibly a read error. The chain employs TRBV5-1 and TRBJ2-2; 9 bases fit TRBD1. CDR1 is SGHRS and CDR2 is YFSETQ in the germline V gene. The CDR3 runs to 14 residues. CDR3 sequence reads: CAGSLGQGPGELFF. The CDR3 DNA sequence: TGCGCCGGCAGCTTGGGACAGGGCCCCGGGGAGCTGTTTTTT.

Regarding this clonotype: The junction departs from the called germline gene at one end, perhaps through a read error. The chain has TRBV9 and TRBJ1-1, with D possibly TRBD1 on 5 matching bases. Per germline, CDR1 SGDLS and CDR2 YYNGEE. This CDR3 has 15 amino acids. CDR3 sequence: CASSVTAGRLTETFF. CDR3 nucleotide sequence: TGTGCCAGCAGCGTCACAGCAGGGAGATTGACTGAAACTTTCTTT. Full variable domain (rest looked up from reference TRBV9 and TRBJ1-1): DSGVTQTPKHLITATGQRVTLRCSPRSGDLSVYWYQQSLDQGLQFLIQYYNGEERAKGNILERFSAQQFPDLHSELNLSSLELGDSALYFCASSVTAGRLTETFFGQGTRLTVV.

V usage is TRBV7-2 and J usage is TRBJ1-5; 7 nucleotides line up with TRBD1. V was pared by 4 bases and J by 6 bases, with 9 bases of the junction left unmatched. The CDR3 totals 15 residues. CDR1 is SGHTA and CDR2 is FQGNSA in the germline V gene. CDR3 sequence (DNA): TGTGCCAGCAGCTCCGCCAGGACAGGCGGTCAGCCCCAGCATTTT. Residues: CASSSARTGGQPQHF.

This clonotype turned up a few times. The V and J genes are TRBV6-5 and TRBJ2-7, with D perhaps matching TRBD1 (6 bases). Germline loops: CDR1 MNHEY, CDR2 SVGAGI. The CDR3 contains 13 residues. V shed 5 bases and J shed 6 bases, with 14 bases lying between them. Here the CDR3 DNA reads TGTGCCAGCAGTCCAACAGGGATCTCCGAGCAGTACTTC. Protein product: CASSPTGISEQYF.

Only a few counts were recorded for this clonotype. This chain links TRBV20-1 with TRBJ1-5, with D hard to call. Germline CDR1 reads DFQATT; CDR2 reads SNEGSKA (reference sequence). V lost 3 bases, J lost 15 bases, and 18 bases lay in between. The CDR3 contains 12 residues. CDR3: CSASANGRVRHF. The CDR3 DNA reads TGCAGTGCTAGCGCTAATGGGAGGGTGAGGCATTTT.

This clonotype was picked up a small number of times. J is TRBJ1-3 and V is TRBV14; D is undetermined. V was shortened by 1 base and J by 0 bases, with 10 bases between the two germline ends. This CDR3 is 16 amino acids long. In germline, CDR1 is SGHDN, CDR2 FVKESK. The CDR3, as DNA: TGTGCCAGCAGCCAAGTCGCCGGTAGCTCTGGAAACACCATATATTTT. Protein product: CASSQVAGSSGNTIYF.

This clonotype has a handful of counts. The chain employs TRBV20-1 and TRBJ2-7; D is perhaps TRBD1 (7 bases). With 2 bases removed from V and 2 bases from J, the gap between germline ends came to 13 bases. The CDR3 is made up of 14 amino acids. Germline V gene lookup returns CDR1 DFQATT and CDR2 SNEGSKA (reference sequence). The CDR3 DNA sequence: TGCAGTGCTAGAAAGACAGGGAGGACCTACGAGCAGTACTTC. It is translated as CSARKTGRTYEQYF.